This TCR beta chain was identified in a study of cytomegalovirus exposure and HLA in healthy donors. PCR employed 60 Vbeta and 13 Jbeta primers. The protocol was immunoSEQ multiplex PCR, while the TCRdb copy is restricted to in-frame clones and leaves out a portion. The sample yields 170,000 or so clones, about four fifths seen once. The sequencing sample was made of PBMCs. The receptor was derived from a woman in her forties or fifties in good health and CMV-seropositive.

In DNA, the CDR3 is TGTGCCAGCAGTTTTGGGGACGGGAGGGCTTTCTTT. Residues: CASSFGDGRAFF. J is TRBJ1-1 and V is TRBV28; D is possibly TRBD1 (5 bases). Germline V gene data show CDR1 as MDHEN and CDR2 as SYDVKM. Trimming pared 3 bases from V and 11 bases from J, leaving 13 bases between. This CDR3 comprises 12 residues.